This passage covers 3 T cell receptor beta chains from one sample sequenced in a study of T cell responses to AZD1222 COVID-19 vaccine. The table came from immunoSEQ multiplex PCR; TCRdb's copy has only in-frame clones and leaves some out. Among approximately 180,000 clones listed, more than 80% were seen once. Sequences were derived from peripheral blood, sampled on day 0 of AZD1222 vaccination. These receptors were taken from an adult in good health.

The V gene is TRBV6-1, the J gene TRBJ2-5, with 7 bases aligning to TRBD1. Looked up from germline, CDR1 is MNHNS and CDR2 is SASEGT. V lost 2 bases and J lost 1; bases outside the gene matches: 4. The CDR3 loop spans 15 amino acids. This CDR3 reads CASSETAGGQETQYF. DNA of the CDR3: TGTGCCAGCAGTGAAACGGCAGGGGGCCAAGAGACCCAGTACTTC.

This chain joins TRBV7-9 and TRBJ1-5, with TRBD1 matching 9 bases. CDR1 and CDR2 (germline): SEHNR, FQNEAQ (reference sequence). The CDR3 spans 14 residues. The V and J ends lost 4 bases and 9 bases, in that order; junction bases with no gene match: 7. The CDR3 is CASSSGQGWGPQHF. The DNA of the CDR3 is TGTGCCAGCAGCTCGGGACAGGGATGGGGGCCCCAGCATTTT. The full variable domain, in which reference TRBV7-9 and TRBJ1-5 provide the parts outside the CDR3, is DTGVSQNPRHKITKRGQNVTFRCDPISEHNRLYWYRQTLGQGPEFLTYFQNEAQLEKSRLLSDRFSAERPKGSFSTLEIQRTEQGDSAMYLCASSSGQGWGPQHFGDGTRLSIL.

The chain couples TRBV11-2 to TRBJ1-4; D perhaps matches TRBD1 (6 bases). Germline V gives CDR1 SGHAT, CDR2 FQNNGV. The CDR3 is 17 amino acids. V lost 5 bases and J 5 bases, leaving 21 bases between the germline ends. The CDR3 loop reads CASSVYRGGPRNEKLFF. CDR3 in DNA: TGTGCCAGCAGCGTCTACCGGGGGGGGCCACGGAATGAAAAACTGTTTTTT.